This T cell receptor (beta chain) was documented in a study of immune reconstitution after stem cell transplant in scleroderma (dated by TCRdb to between 2016 and 2019). By how much of the sample it makes up, this clonotype is medium-sized (0.01 to 0.1%). Its antigen target is currently unknown. One base away there is no much larger clone; base qualities are not given. Library generation was performed with RT-PCR. Sequencing was carried out with an Illumina MiSeq. In TCRdb, the public reads were trimmed at Q25 with fastp and aligned with MiXCR, with productive beta chains retained. Rows merge per CDR3 protein into single entries with the most common DNA and genes. The sample includes 2,000 to 2,500 distinct CDR3 sequences, with over 7% observed a single time. The ten largest clones capture roughly 13% of the sample. The germline V gene supplies CDR1 ENHRY and CDR2 SYGVKD. The V end gives up 3 bases and the J end 1 base, leaving 4 bases in the junction not matched to a gene. Its CDR3 holds 16 amino acids, cysteine through phenylalanine. Just CDR3 DNA is preserved here, 48 bases in frame from base 1.

Sample collection occurred before or after autologous hematopoietic stem cell transplantation (not recorded which). The clonotype originates from a male donor with systemic sclerosis. Recombination linked TRBV10-3 to TRBJ2-2, with 8 middle bases fitting TRBD1. The DNA sequence is given as TGTGCCATCAGTGAATGGGACAGGAAGAACACCGGGGAGCTGTTTTTT. The encoded protein is CAISEWDRKNTGELFF.